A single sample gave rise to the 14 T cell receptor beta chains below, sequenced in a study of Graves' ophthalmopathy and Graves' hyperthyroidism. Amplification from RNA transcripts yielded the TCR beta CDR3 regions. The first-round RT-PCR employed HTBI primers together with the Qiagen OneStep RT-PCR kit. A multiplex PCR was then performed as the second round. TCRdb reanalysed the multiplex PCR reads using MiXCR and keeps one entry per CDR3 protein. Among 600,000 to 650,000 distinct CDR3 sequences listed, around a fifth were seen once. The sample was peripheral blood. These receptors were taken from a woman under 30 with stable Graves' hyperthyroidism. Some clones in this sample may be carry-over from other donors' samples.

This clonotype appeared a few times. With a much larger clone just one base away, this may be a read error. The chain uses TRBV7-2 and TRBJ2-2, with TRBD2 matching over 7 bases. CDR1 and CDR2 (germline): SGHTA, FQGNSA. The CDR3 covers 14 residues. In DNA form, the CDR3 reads TGTGCCAGCAGCTTTATCGACGGGAGCGGGGAGCTGTGTTTT. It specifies CASSFIDGSGELCF. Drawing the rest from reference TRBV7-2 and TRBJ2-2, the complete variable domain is GAGVSQSPSNKVTEKGKDVELRCDPISGHTALYWYRQSLGQGLEFLIYFQGNSAPDKSGLPSDRFSAERTGGSVSTLTIQRTQQEDSAVYLCASSFIDGSGELCFGEGSRLTVL.

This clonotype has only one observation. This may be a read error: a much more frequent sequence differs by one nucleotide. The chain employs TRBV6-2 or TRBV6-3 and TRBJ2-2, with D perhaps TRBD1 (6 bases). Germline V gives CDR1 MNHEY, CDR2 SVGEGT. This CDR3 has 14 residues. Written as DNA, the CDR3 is TGTGCCAGCAGAATACAGGGAAACACCGGGGAGCTGTGTTTT. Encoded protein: CASRIQGNTGELCF.

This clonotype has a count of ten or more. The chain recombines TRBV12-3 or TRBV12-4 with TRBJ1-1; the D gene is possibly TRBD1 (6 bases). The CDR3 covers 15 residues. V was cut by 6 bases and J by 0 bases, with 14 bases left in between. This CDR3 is CASSPKGGMNTEAFF. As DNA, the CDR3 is TGTGCCAGCAGCCCAAAGGGGGGGATGAACACTGAAGCTTTCTTT.

In nucleotides, the CDR3 is TGTGCCAGCAGCTTACCAGGGTTTGGTCAGCCCCAGCATTTT. This translates into CASSLPGFGQPQHF. V usage is TRBV7-2 and J usage is TRBJ1-5, with D possibly TRBD1 on 5 matching bases. CDR1 is SGHTA, CDR2 FQGNSA, per germline. The CDR3 sequence is 14 residues long. V gave up 2 bases and J gave up 6 bases, with 11 bases separating them.

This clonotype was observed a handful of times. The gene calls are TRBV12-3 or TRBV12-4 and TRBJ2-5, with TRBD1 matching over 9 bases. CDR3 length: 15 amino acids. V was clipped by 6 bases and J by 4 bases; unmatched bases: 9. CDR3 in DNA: TGTGCCAGCAGCTCTTCAGCGACAGGGGGAGAGACCCAGTACTTC. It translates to CASSSSATGGETQYF.

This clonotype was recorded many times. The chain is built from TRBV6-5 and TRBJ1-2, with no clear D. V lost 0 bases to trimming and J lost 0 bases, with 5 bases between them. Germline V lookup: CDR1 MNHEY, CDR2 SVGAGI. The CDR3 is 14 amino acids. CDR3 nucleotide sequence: TGTGCCAGCAGTTACTCGCGATCTAACTATGGCTACACCTTC. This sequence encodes CASSYSRSNYGYTF.

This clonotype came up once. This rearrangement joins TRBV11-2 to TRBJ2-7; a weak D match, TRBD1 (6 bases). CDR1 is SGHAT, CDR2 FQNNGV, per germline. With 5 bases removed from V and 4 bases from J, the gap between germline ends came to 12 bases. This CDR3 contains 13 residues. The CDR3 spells CASSRTEGYEQYF. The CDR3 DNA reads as TGTGCCAGCAGCAGGACAGAGGGGTACGAGCAGTACTTC.

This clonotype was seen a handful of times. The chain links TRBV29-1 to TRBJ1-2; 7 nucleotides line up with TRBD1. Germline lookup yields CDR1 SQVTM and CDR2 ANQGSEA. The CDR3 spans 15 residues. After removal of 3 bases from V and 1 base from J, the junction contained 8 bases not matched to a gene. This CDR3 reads CSVDGDDRDNYGYTF. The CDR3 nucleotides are TGCAGCGTTGATGGGGATGACAGGGATAACTATGGCTACACCTTC.

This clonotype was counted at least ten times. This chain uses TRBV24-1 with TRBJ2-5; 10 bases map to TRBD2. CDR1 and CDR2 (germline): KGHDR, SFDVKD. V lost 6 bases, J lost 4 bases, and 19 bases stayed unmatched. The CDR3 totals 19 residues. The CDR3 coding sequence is TGTGCCACCAGTCCTGGAGCGGTAGCGGGAGGTTTATTCGGAGAGACCCAGTACTTC. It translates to CATSPGAVAGGLFGETQYF.

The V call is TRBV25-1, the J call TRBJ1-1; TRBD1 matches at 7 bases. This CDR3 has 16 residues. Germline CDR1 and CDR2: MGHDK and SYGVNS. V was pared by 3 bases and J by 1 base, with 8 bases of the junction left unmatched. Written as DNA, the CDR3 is TGTGCCAGCAGTGACATCGACAGGGAAGCGAACACTGAAGCTTTCTTT. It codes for CASSDIDREANTEAFF.

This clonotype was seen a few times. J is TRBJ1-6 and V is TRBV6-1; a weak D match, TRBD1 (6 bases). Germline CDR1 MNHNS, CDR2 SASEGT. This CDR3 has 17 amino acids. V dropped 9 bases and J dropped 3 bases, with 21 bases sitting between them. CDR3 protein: CASYARGGSGYNSPLHF. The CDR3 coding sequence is TGTGCCAGTTACGCCCGAGGGGGTTCCGGCTATAATTCACCCCTCCACTTT.

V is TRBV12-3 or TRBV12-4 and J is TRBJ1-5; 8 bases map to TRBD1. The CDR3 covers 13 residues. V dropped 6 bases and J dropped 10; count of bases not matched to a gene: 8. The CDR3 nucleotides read TGTGCCAGCAGCTACGACAGGGGTCGTCCCCAGCATTTT. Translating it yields CASSYDRGRPQHF.

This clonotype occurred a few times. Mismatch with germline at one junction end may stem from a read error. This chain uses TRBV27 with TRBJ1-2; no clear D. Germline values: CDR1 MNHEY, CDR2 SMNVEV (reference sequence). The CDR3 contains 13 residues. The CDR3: CAGSLRENYGYTF. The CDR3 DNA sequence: TGTGCCGGCAGTTTAAGAGAGAACTATGGCTACACCTTC.

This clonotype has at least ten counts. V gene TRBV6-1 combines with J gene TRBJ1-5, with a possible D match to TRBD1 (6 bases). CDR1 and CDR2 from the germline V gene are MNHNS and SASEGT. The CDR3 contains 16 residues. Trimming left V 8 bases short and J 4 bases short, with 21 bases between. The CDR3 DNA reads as TGTGCCAGCGGACGCACTTCCAGGGGTTGGAATCAGCCCCAGCATTTT. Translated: CASGRTSRGWNQPQHF.